Sequencing of this T cell receptor (beta chain) was carried out in a study of blood T cell repertoires in COVID-19. The protocol was immunoSEQ multiplex PCR, while the TCRdb copy is restricted to in-frame clones and leaves out a portion. Here the sample spans some 130,000 clones, roughly four fifths being singletons. Looked up from germline, CDR1 is SGHDT and CDR2 is YYEEEE. Trimming cost V 5 bases and J 5 bases; bases outside gene matches: 14. This CDR3 spans 17 amino acids. This clonotype was sampled from a man aged 35 to 55 with acute COVID-19. The chain employs TRBV5-6 and TRBJ2-7, with 12 positions matching TRBD2. The source material was PBMCs or T cells enriched from blood (not recorded which). The CDR3, as DNA: TGTGCCAGCAGTTTCACTAGCGGGGGGCCGTGGGAAGACGAGCAGTACTTC. This codes for CASSFTSGGPWEDEQYF.